This is a list of T cell receptor beta chains from one sample in a study of T-cell reconstitution after alpha-beta-depleted transplantation in children. One entry per CDR3 protein, called by TCRdb with MiXCR from the PCR reads. Seen here are some 440,000 distinct CDR3 sequences, about 16% observed once, and the top ten hold 25% to 30%. Source: PBMCs, mostly from graft donor cells, taken 360 days after TCRalphabeta/CD19-depleted stem cell transplant. The receptors were sampled from a boy younger than two who had a stem cell transplant for Wiskott-Aldrich syndrome, so the T cells may come from the graft donor. Each CDR3 is given with its conserved first and last residue. The D gene is left open where the match is weak. Clone size appears in some rows only: once, few, many, or a class for an expanded clone.

CDR3 length	V gene	J gene	D gene	clone size	CDR3 protein	CDR3 DNA
15	TRBV5-1	TRBJ2-1	TRBD2	NA	CASRNPGGPFNEQFF	TGCGCCAGCAGAAATCCGGGGGGGCCTTTCAATGAGCAGTTCTTC
15	TRBV10-2	TRBJ1-6	TRBD1	NA	CASSFRQGARSPLHF	TGCGCCAGCAGTTTCAGACAGGGGGCGCGTTCACCCCTCCACTTT
14	TRBV30	TRBJ2-7	TRBD1	NA	CAWTRDRASDEQYF	TGTGCCTGGACCAGGGACAGGGCTTCTGACGAGCAGTACTTC
14	TRBV7-2	TRBJ1-1	NA	NA	CASSLMGQNTEAFF	TGTGCCAGCAGCTTAATGGGCCAGAACACTGAAGCTTTCTTT
16	TRBV19	TRBJ2-3	TRBD1	few	CASSIGRGQFTDTQYF	TGTGCCAGTAGTATTGGTAGGGGACAGTTCACAGATACGCAGTATTTT
13	TRBV11-2	TRBJ2-5	NA	NA	CASSLRGRGGQYF	TGTGCCAGCAGCTTAAGGGGAAGAGGGGGCCAGTACTTC
12	TRBV7-9	TRBJ1-5	NA	NA	CASSPLNQPQHF	TGTGCCAGCAGCCCTTTGAATCAGCCCCAGCATTTT
14	TRBV6-5	TRBJ2-5	NA	NA	CASSYDSKRRAQYF	TGTGCCAGCAGTTATGACAGCAAGAGAAGGGCCCAGTACTTC
15	TRBV6-1	TRBJ1-1	NA	few	CASSLSRQALWEAFF	TGTGCCAGCAGCCTCTCCCGACAGGCGCTGTGGGAAGCTTTCTTT
14	TRBV5-1	TRBJ1-1	NA	few	CASSLVQTNTEAFF	TGCGCCAGCAGCTTGGTACAGACCAACACTGAAGCTTTCTTT
16	TRBV5-1	TRBJ2-7	NA	few	CASSLDPRPLSYEQYF	TGCGCCAGCAGCTTGGATCCCAGGCCCCTCTCCTACGAGCAGTACTTC
15	TRBV6-2/TRBV6-3	TRBJ2-1	TRBD2	few	CASTASGKSYNEQFF	TGTGCCAGCACCGCGAGCGGGAAATCCTACAATGAGCAGTTCTTC
14	TRBV7-2	TRBJ2-2	NA	many	CASSLQPNTGELFF	TGTGCCAGCAGCTTACAGCCTAACACCGGGGAGCTGTTTTTT
14	TRBV25-1	TRBJ2-7	NA	few	CASSESGTFYEQYF	TGTGCCAGCAGTGAATCGGGGACATTCTACGAGCAGTACTTC
14	TRBV5-1	TRBJ2-7	NA	NA	CASSLVRANDEQYF	TGCGCCAGCAGCTTGGTGAGGGCAAATGACGAGCAGTACTTC
14	TRBV11-2	TRBJ2-7	TRBD2	NA	CASSRTSGDYEQYF	TGTGCCAGCAGCCGGACTAGCGGGGACTACGAGCAGTACTTC
13	TRBV20-1	TRBJ2-1	NA	NA	CSAWRTPYNEQFF	TGCAGTGCCTGGCGGACGCCGTACAATGAGCAGTTCTTC
14	TRBV5-1	TRBJ2-7	NA	NA	CASSPKGPAYEQYF	TGCGCCAGCAGCCCGAAGGGGCCAGCCTACGAGCAGTACTTC
16	TRBV2	TRBJ2-7	TRBD2	NA	CASSEPIAGGTYEQYF	TGTGCCAGCAGTGAACCGATAGCGGGGGGGACCTACGAGCAGTACTTC
18	TRBV6-5	TRBJ2-3	NA	NA	CASSYSPIWAASTDTQYF	TGTGCCAGCAGTTACTCGCCAATATGGGCGGCTAGCACAGATACGCAGTATTTT
14	TRBV10-3	TRBJ2-7	NA	NA	CAISEAGFNGEQYF	TGTGCCATCAGTGAAGCAGGGTTCAATGGCGAGCAGTACTTC
14	TRBV12-3/TRBV12-4	TRBJ2-1	TRBD2	few	CASRLAGFYNEQFF	TGTGCCAGCAGGTTAGCGGGATTCTACAATGAGCAGTTCTTC
17	TRBV10-3	TRBJ2-7	TRBD1	few	CAISEPSRDRSSYEQYF	TGTGCCATCAGTGAGCCGAGCCGGGACAGGTCCTCCTACGAGCAGTACTTC